The clone carrying this TCR beta chain occurred a few times. No antigen is known for it. Through a sample-barcoded 5' primer and a J-beta primer mix, a second PCR was run for roughly 7 to 12 cycles. Each cDNA molecule was tagged by a template-switch adaptor with 12 random nucleotides. MiXCR, run by TCRdb on the 5' RACE reads, gives a single entry per CDR3 protein. The table records some 700,000 distinct CDR3 sequences, around 46% of them present only once. Germline CDR1 LGHDT, CDR2 YNNKEL (reference sequence). The CDR3 contains 15 residues. V was trimmed by 0 bases and J by 11 bases, leaving 14 bases between them. The sample comes from a study of blood T cells in healthy people across ages. Study overall: When template switching was applied, about one barcoded beta molecule was captured per two T cells. Points from the study as a whole: The study regarded diversity estimates from one million T cells as underestimates.

The sequence derives from a woman aged 55-69 years in good health. This chain uses TRBV3-1 with TRBJ1-6; D might be TRBD1 (5 bases). The sequenced material came from blood. CDR3 coding DNA: TGTGCCAGCAGCCAAGAACGCCAGGGAGGAGCACCCCTCCACTTT. The encoded protein is CASSQERQGGAPLHF.